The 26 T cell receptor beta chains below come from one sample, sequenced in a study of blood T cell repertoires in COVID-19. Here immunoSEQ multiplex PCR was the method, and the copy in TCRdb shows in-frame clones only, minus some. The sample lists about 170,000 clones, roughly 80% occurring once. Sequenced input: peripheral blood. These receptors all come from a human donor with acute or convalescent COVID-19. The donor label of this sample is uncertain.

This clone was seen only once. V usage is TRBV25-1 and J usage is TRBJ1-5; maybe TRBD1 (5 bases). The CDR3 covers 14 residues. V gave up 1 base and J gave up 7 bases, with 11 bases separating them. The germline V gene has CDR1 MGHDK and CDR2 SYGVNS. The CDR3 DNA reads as TGTGCCAGCAGTGAATTTGGCGGGGACCAGCCCCAGCATTTT. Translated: CASSEFGGDQPQHF. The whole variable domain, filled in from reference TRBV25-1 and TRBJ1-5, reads EADIYQTPRYLVIGTGKKITLECSQTMGHDKMYWYQQDPGMELHLIHYSYGVNSTEKGDLSSESTVSRIRTEHFPLTLESARPSHTSQYLCASSEFGGDQPQHFGDGTRLSIL.

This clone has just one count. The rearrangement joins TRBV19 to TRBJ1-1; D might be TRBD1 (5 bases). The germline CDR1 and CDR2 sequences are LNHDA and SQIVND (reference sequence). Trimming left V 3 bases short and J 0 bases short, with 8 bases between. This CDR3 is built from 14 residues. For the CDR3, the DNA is TGTGCCAGTAGTATTGCCAGGGTGAACACTGAAGCTTTCTTT. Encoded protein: CASSIARVNTEAFF.

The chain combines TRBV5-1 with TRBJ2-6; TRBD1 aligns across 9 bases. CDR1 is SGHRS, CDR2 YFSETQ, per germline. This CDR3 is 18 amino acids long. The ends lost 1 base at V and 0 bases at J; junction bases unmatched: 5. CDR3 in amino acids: CASSLRTGAISGANVLTF. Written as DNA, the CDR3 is TGCGCCAGCAGCTTGCGGACAGGGGCTATCTCTGGGGCCAACGTCCTGACTTTC.

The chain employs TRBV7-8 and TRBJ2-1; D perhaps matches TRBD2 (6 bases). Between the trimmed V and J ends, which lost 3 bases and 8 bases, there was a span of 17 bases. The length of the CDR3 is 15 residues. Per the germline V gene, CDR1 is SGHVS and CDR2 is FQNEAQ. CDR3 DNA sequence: TGTGCCAGCAGCTTCGCGGGGCTTAAAGGGGATGAGCAGTTCTTC. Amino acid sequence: CASSFAGLKGDEQFF.

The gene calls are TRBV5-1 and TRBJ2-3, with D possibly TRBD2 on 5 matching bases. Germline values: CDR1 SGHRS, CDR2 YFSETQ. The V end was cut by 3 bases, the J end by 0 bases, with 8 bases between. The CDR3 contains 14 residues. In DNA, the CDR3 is TGCGCCAGCAGCTGGGCGGGCAGCACAGATACGCAGTATTTT. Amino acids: CASSWAGSTDTQYF.

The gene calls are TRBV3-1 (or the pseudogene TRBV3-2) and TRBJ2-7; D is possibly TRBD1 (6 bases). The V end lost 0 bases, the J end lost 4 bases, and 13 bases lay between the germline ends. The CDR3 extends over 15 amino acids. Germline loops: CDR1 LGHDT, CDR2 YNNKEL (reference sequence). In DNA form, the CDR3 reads TGTGCCAGCAGCCAAGACGGACAGATAGTTTACGAGCAGTACTTC. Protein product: CASSQDGQIVYEQYF.

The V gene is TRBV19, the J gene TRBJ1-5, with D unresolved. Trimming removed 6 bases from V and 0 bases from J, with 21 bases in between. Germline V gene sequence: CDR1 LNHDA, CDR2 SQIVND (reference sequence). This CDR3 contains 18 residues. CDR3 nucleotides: TGTGCCAGTAGATTAGGCAGTAATCTCCTAGGTAGCAATCAGCCCCAGCATTTT. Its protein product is CASRLGSNLLGSNQPQHF.

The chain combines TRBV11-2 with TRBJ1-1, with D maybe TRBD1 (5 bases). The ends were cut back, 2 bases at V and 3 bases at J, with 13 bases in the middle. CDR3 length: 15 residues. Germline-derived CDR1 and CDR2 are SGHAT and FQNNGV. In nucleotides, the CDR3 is TGTGCCAGCAGCTTAATCACAGGTTCCTACACTGAAGCTTTCTTT. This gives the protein CASSLITGSYTEAFF.

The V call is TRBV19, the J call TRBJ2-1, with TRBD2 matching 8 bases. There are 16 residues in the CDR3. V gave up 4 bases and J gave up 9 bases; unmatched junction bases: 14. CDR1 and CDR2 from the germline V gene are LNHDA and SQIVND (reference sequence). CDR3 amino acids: CASSKGGLAGDGEQFF. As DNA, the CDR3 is TGTGCCAGTAGTAAGGGGGGTCTAGCGGGCGACGGTGAGCAGTTCTTC.

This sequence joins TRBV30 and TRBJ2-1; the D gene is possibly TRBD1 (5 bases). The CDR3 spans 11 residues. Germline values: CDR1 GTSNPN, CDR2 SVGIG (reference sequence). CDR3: CASDSYNEQFF. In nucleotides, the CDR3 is TGTGCGTCAGACAGTTACAATGAGCAGTTCTTC.

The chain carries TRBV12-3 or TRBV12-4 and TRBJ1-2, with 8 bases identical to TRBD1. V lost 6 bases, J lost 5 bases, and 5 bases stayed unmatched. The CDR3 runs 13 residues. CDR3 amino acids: CASSRQGKYGYTF. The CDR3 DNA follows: TGTGCCAGCAGCCGACAGGGGAAATATGGCTACACCTTC.

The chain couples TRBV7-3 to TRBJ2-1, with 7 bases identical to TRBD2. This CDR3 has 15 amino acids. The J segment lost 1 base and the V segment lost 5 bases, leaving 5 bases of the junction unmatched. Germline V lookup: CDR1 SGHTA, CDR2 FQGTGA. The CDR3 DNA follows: TGTGCCAGCAGCCACGGACTAGGTTCCTACAATGAGCAGTTCTTC. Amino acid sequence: CASSHGLGSYNEQFF.

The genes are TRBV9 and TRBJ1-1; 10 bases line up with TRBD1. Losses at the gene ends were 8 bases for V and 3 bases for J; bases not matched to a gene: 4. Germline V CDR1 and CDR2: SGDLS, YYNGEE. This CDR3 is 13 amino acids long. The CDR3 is CASGGTGDTEAFF. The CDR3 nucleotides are TGTGCCAGTGGGGGGACAGGGGACACTGAAGCTTTCTTT.

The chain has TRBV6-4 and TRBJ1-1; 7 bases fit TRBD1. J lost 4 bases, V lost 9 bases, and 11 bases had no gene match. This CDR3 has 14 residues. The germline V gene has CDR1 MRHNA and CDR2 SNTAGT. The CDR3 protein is CASKRDSTITEAFF. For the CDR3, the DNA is TGTGCCAGTAAACGGGACAGCACAATCACTGAAGCTTTCTTT.

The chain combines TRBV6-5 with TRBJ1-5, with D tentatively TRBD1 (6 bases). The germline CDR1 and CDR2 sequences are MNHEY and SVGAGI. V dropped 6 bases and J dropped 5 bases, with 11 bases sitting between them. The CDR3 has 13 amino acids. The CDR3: CASSGRTDQPQHF. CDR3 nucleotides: TGTGCCAGCAGCGGCAGGACAGATCAGCCCCAGCATTTT.

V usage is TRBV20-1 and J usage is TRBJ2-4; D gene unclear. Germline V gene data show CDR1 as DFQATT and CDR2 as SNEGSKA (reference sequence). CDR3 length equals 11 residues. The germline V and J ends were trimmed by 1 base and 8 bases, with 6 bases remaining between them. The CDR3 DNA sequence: TGCAGTGCTAGAGGTGGAGACATTCAGTACTTC. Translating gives CSARGGDIQYF.

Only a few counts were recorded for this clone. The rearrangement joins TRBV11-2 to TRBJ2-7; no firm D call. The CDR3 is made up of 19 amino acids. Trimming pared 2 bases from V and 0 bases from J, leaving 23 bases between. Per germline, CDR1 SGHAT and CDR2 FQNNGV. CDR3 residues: CASSLMGGALTVSSYEQYF. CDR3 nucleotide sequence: TGTGCCAGCAGCTTAATGGGTGGCGCTCTAACAGTTAGCTCCTACGAGCAGTACTTC.

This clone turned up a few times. The CDR3 DNA sequence: TGTGCCAGCAGCCCCGGGCTGACAGGGGGCTCTGGAAACACCATATATTTT. As protein: CASSPGLTGGSGNTIYF. The V and J genes are TRBV5-6 and TRBJ1-3; 9 bases match TRBD1. The CDR3 runs to 17 residues. Germline loops: CDR1 SGHDT, CDR2 YYEEEE. V lost 4 bases and J lost 0; bases outside the gene matches: 8.

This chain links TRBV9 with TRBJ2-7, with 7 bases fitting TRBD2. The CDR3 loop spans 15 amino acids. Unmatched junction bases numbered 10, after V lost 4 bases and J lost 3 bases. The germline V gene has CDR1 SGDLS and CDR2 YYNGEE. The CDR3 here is CASSPSGRGNYEQYF. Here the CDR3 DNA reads TGTGCCAGCAGCCCCTCGGGGCGGGGGAACTACGAGCAGTACTTC.

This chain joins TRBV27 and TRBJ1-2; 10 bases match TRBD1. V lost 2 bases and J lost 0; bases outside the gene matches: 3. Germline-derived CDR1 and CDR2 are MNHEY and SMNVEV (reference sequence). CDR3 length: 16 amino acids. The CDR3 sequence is CASSLRDRGTNYGYTF. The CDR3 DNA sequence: TGTGCCAGCAGTTTAAGGGACAGGGGCACTAACTATGGCTACACCTTC.

CDR3 residues: CASSYMGQQYF. In DNA, the CDR3 is TGTGCCAGCAGTTATATGGGACAGCAGTACTTC. The chain is built from TRBV6-2 or TRBV6-3 and TRBJ2-4, with 7 bases lining up with TRBD1. CDR1 is MNHEY and CDR2 is SVGEGT in the germline V gene. CDR3 length: 11 residues. V lost 3 bases, J lost 13 bases, and 3 bases stayed unmatched.

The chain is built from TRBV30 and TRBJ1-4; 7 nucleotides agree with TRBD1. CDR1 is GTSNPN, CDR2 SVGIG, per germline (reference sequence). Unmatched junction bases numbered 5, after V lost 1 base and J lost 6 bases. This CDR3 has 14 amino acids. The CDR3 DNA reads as TGTGCCTGGAGTGGACAGGGAGGAGATGAAAAACTGTTTTTT. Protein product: CAWSGQGGDEKLFF.

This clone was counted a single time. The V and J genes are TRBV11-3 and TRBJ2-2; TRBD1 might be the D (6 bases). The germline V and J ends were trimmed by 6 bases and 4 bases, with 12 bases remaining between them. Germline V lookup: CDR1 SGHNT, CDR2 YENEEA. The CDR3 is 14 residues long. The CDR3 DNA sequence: TGTGCCAGCAGTCGGGCCAGGGGCACCGGGGAGCTGTTTTTT. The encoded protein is CASSRARGTGELFF.

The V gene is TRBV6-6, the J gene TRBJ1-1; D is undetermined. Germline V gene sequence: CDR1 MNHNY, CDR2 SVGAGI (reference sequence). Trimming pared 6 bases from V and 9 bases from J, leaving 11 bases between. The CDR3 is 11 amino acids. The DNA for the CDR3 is TGTGCCAGCAGACAGAGTTTTAAAGCTTTCTTT. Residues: CASRQSFKAFF.

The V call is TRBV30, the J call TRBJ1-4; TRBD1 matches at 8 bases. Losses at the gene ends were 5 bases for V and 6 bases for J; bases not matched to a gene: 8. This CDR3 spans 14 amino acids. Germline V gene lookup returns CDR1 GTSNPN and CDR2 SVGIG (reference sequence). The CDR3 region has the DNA TGTGCCTGGGGACAGGGTTTGCAGGATGAAAAACTGTTTTTT. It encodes CAWGQGLQDEKLFF.

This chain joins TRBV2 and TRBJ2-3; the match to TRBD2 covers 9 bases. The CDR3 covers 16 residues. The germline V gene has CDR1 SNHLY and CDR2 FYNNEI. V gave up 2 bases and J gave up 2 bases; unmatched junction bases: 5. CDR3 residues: CASSERGGGVTDTQYF. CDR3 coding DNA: TGTGCCAGCAGTGAAAGGGGCGGGGGGGTCACAGATACGCAGTATTTT.